A single sample is the source of the 9 T cell receptor beta chains below, sequenced in a study of regulatory and conventional T cells in RAG deficiency. Data came from immunoSEQ multiplex PCR; TCRdb stores just in-frame clones and leaves some out. The sample has fewer than 9,500 clones; approximately 95% are singletons. Regulatory T cells were sorted from blood as CD4+ CD25-high CD127-low cells. The data were also submitted as part of a second study, on regulatory T cells. That report notes: Primers: 52 TRBV forward and 13 TRBJ reverse.

Material for sequencing was CD127- CD25+ CD4+ Tregs sorted from blood. These receptors all come from a human donor in good health.

The chain is built from TRBV19 and TRBJ2-7, with 10 positions matching TRBD1. The germline V gene has CDR1 LNHDA and CDR2 SQIVND (reference sequence). This CDR3 region has 15 residues. V lost 10 bases, J lost 0 bases, and 9 bases stayed unmatched. The DNA of the CDR3 is TGTGCCACCAAAGGGCGGGACAGGGGCTCCTACGAGCAGTACTTC. As protein: CATKGRDRGSYEQYF.

As DNA, the CDR3 is TGTGCCACCGCCCACTCTTCCCCTTACGAGCAGTACTTC. This encodes CATAHSSPYEQYF. The gene calls are TRBV6-1 and TRBJ2-7; D gene unclear. V was clipped by 10 bases and J by 4 bases, with 17 bases between them. Germline CDR1 is MNHNS and CDR2 is SASEGT. This CDR3 comprises 13 residues.

The J gene is TRBJ2-2, the V gene TRBV2; tentative D call: TRBD1 (6 bases). The CDR3 sequence is 13 residues long. Germline V gene lookup returns CDR1 SNHLY and CDR2 FYNNEI. The ends were cut back, 6 bases at V and 4 bases at J, with 9 bases in the middle. The CDR3 protein is CASSRQVTGELFF. CDR3 DNA: TGTGCCAGCAGCAGACAGGTCACCGGGGAGCTGTTTTTT.

The chain has TRBV5-1 and TRBJ2-3; 9 bases map to TRBD2. The V and J ends lost 5 bases and 0 bases, in that order; junction bases with no gene match: 7. This CDR3 comprises 16 residues. Germline CDR1 reads SGHRS; CDR2 reads YFSETQ. CDR3 sequence: CASSRTGTSSTDTQYF. The CDR3, as DNA: TGCGCCAGCAGTCGAACCGGGACTAGCAGCACAGATACGCAGTATTTT.

The chain employs TRBV4-1 and TRBJ1-5, with D tentatively TRBD1 (6 bases). The CDR3 loop spans 15 amino acids. The V end was cut by 3 bases, the J end by 4 bases, with 13 bases between. Germline CDR1 is MGHRA and CDR2 is YSYEKL. CDR3 amino acids: CASSQMDRGNQPQHF. The CDR3 DNA reads as TGCGCCAGCAGCCAGATGGACAGAGGTAATCAGCCCCAGCATTTT.

The chain uses TRBV20-1 and TRBJ2-3; no clear D. Trimming removed 3 bases from V and 9 bases from J, with 10 bases in between. Germline V lookup: CDR1 DFQATT, CDR2 SNEGSKA (reference sequence). This CDR3 is built from 11 residues. CDR3 loop: CSARMRGTQYF. CDR3 in DNA: TGCAGTGCTAGGATGAGAGGAACGCAGTATTTT.

The chain is built from TRBV19 and TRBJ1-2; 7 bases match TRBD1. Trimming removed 4 bases from V and 5 bases from J; junction bases left unmatched: 1. The CDR3 is 12 residues long. Germline CDR1 and CDR2: LNHDA and SQIVND (reference sequence). In DNA form, the CDR3 reads TGTGCCAGTAGTAAACAGGGGTATGGCTACACCTTC. Its translation: CASSKQGYGYTF.

This clone was counted a single time. The chain carries TRBV27 and TRBJ2-1; weak D call: TRBD1 (6 bases). V was pared by 2 bases and J by 6 bases, with 14 bases between. The germline V gene encodes CDR1 MNHEY and CDR2 SMNVEV (reference sequence). There are 15 residues in the CDR3. This CDR3 reads CASSLTGTLPNEQFF. The DNA of the CDR3 is TGTGCCAGCAGTTTAACAGGGACCCTCCCCAATGAGCAGTTCTTC.

The chain links TRBV2 to TRBJ1-5; 9 bases are shared with TRBD1. Germline V gene sequence: CDR1 SNHLY, CDR2 FYNNEI. J lost 6 bases, V lost 8 bases, and 5 bases had no gene match. The CDR3 covers 13 residues. The CDR3 reads CASGDRDGQPQHF. Written as DNA, the CDR3 is TGTGCCAGCGGGGACAGGGACGGTCAGCCCCAGCATTTT.